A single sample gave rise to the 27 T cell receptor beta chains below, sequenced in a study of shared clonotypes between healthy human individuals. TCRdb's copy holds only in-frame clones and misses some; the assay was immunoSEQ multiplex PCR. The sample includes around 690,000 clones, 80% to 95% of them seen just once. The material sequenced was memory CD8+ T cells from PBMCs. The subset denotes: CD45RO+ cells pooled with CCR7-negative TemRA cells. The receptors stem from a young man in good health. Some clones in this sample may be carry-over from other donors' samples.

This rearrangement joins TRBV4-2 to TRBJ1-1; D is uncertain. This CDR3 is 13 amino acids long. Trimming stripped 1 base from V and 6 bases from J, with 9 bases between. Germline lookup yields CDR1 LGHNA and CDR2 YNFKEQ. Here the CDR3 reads CASSQGVVPEAFF. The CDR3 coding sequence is TGTGCCAGCAGCCAAGGAGTTGTCCCTGAAGCTTTCTTT.

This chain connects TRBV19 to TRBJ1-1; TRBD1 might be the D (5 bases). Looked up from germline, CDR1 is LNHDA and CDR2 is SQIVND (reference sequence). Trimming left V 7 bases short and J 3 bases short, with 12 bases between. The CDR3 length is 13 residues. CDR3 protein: CASTPREDTEAFF. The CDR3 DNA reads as TGTGCCAGTACCCCCAGGGAGGACACTGAAGCTTTCTTT.

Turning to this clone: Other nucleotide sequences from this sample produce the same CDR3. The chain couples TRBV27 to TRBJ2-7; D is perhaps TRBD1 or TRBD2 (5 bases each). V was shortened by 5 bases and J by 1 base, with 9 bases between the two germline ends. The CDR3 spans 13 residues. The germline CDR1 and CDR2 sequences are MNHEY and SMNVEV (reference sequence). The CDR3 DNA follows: TGTGCCAGCAGTCCGGGGACGTCCTACGAGCAGTACTTC. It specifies CASSPGTSYEQYF.

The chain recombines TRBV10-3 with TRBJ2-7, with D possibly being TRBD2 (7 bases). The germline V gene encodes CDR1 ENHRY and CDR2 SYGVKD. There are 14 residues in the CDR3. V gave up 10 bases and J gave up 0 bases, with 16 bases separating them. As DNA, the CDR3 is TGTGCCACGGCCAAGGGGGGGAGCTCCTACGAGCAGTACTTC. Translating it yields CATAKGGSSYEQYF.

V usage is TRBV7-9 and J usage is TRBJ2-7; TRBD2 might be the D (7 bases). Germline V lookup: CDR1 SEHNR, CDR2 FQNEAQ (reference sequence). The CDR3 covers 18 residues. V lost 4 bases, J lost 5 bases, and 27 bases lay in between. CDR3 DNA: TGTGCCAGCAGCTCAGGGGTTACGGGGGGCCAAAACAGCGACGAGCAGTACTTC. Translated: CASSSGVTGGQNSDEQYF.

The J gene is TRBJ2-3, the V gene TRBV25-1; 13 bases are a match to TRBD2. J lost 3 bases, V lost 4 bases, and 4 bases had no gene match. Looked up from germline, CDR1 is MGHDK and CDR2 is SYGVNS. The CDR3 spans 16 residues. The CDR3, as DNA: TGTGCCAGCAGTGCCCCACTAGCGGGAGGGACAGATACGCAGTATTTT. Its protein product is CASSAPLAGGTDTQYF.

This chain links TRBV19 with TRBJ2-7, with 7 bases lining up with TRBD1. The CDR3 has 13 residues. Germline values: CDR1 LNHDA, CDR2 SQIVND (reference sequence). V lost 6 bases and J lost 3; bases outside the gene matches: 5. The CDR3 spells CASSHDRDYEQYF. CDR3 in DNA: TGTGCCAGTAGCCACGACAGGGACTACGAGCAGTACTTC.

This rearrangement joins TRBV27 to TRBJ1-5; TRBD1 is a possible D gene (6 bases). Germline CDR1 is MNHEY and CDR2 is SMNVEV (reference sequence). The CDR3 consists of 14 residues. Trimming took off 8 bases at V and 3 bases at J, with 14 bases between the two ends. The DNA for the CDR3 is TGTGCCAGCCGGGCAGGGGTAATCAATCAGCCCCAGCATTTT. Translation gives CASRAGVINQPQHF.

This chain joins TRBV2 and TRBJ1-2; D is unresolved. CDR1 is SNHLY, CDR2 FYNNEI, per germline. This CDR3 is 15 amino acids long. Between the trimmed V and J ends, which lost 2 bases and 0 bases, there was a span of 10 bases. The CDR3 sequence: CASSERSVPNYGYTF. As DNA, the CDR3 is TGTGCCAGCAGTGAAAGGTCGGTCCCTAACTATGGCTACACCTTC.

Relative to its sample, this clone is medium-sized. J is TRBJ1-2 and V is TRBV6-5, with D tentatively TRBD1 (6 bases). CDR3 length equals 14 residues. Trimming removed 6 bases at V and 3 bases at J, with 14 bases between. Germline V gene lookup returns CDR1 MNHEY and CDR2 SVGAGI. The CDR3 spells CASREVGGDYGYTF. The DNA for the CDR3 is TGTGCCAGCAGGGAGGTAGGGGGGGACTATGGCTACACCTTC.

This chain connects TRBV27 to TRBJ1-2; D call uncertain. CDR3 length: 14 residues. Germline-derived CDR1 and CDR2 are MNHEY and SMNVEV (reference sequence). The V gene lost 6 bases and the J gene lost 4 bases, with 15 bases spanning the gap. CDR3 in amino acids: CASRTLDGAYGYTF. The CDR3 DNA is TGTGCCAGCAGGACCCTAGACGGCGCCTATGGCTACACCTTC.

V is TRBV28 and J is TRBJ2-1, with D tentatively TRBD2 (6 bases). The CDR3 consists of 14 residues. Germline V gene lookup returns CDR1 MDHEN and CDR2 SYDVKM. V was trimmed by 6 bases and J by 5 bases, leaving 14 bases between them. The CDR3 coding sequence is TGTGCCAGCAGATATAGCGGCGTTGACAATGAGCAGTTCTTC. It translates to CASRYSGVDNEQFF.

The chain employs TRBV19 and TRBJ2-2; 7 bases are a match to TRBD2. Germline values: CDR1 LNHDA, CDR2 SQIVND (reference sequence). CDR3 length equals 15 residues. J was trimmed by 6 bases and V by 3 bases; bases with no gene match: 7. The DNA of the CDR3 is TGTGCCAGTAGTATTTTGCGGGAGCGGGCCGGGGAGCTGTTTTTT. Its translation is CASSILRERAGELFF.

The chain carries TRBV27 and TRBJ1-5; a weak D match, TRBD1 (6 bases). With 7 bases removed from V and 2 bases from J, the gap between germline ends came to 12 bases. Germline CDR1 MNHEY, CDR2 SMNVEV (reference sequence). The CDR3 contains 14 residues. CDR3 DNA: TGTGCCAGCAAAACAGGGCTGGGCAATCAGCCCCAGCATTTT. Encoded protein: CASKTGLGNQPQHF.

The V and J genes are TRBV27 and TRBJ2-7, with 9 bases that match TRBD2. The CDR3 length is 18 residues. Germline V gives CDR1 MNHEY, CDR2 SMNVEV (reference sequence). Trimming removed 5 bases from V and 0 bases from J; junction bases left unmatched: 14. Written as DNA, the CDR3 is TGTGCCAGCAGTACCCCGTCGACCAGCGGGAGGACCTCCTACGAGCAGTACTTC. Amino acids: CASSTPSTSGRTSYEQYF.

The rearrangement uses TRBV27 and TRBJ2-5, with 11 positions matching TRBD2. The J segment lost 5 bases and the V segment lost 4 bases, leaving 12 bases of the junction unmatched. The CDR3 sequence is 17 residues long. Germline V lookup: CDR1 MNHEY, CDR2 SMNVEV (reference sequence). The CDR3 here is CASSSLIAGGPRETQYF. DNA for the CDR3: TGTGCCAGCAGTTCGCTCATAGCGGGAGGGCCGCGGGAGACCCAGTACTTC.

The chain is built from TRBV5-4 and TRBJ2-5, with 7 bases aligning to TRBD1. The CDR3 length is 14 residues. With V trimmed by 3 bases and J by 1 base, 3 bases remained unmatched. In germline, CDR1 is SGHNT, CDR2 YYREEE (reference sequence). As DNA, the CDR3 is TGTGCCAGCAGCTCCAGGGGGTTCCAAGAGACCCAGTACTTC. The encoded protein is CASSSRGFQETQYF.

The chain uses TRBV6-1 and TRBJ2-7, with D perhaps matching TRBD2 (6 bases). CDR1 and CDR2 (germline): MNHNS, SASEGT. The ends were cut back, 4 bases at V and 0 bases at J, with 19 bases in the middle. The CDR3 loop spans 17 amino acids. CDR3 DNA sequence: TGTGCCAGCAGTGCCCCCATCCCGGGACTCCTCTCCTACGAGCAGTACTTC. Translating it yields CASSAPIPGLLSYEQYF.

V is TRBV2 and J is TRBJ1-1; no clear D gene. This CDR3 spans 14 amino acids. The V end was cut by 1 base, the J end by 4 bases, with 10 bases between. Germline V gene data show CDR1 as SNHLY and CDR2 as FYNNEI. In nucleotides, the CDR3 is TGTGCCAGCAGTGAAGTACGGCGGGCCACTGAAGCTTTCTTT. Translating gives CASSEVRRATEAFF. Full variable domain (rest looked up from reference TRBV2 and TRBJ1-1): EPEVTQTPSHQVTQMGQEVILRCVPISNHLYFYWYRQILGQKVEFLVSFYNNEISEKSEIFDDQFSVERPDGSNFTLKIRSTKLEDSAMYFCASSEVRRATEAFFGQGTRLTVV.

The CDR3 DNA is TGTGCCAGCAGCACGGGACAGGGGGTTAACTACGAGCAGTACTTC. This translates into CASSTGQGVNYEQYF. J is TRBJ2-7 and V is TRBV5-5; 11 nucleotides line up with TRBD1. J lost 3 bases, V lost 4 bases, and 6 bases had no gene match. CDR3 size: 15 residues. CDR1 and CDR2 (germline): SGHKS, YYEKEE (reference sequence).

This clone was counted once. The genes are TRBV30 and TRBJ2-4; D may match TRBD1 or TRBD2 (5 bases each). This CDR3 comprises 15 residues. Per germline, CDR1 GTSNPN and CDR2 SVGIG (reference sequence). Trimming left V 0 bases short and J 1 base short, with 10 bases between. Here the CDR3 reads CAWSVRRDAKNIQYF. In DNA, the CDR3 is TGTGCCTGGAGTGTACGCCGGGACGCCAAAAACATTCAGTACTTC.

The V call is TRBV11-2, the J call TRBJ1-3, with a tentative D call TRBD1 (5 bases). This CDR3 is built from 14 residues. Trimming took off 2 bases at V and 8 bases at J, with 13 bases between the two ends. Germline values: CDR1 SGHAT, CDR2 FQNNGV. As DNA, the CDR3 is TGTGCCAGCAGCTTAACCAGGGTTAGGGACACCATATATTTT. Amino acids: CASSLTRVRDTIYF.

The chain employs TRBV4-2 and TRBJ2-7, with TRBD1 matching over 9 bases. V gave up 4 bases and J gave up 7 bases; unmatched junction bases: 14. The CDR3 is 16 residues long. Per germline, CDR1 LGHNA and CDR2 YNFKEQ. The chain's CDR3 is CASSPPRRDRAGEQYF. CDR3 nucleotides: TGTGCCAGCAGCCCCCCCCGGCGGGACAGGGCCGGGGAGCAGTACTTC.

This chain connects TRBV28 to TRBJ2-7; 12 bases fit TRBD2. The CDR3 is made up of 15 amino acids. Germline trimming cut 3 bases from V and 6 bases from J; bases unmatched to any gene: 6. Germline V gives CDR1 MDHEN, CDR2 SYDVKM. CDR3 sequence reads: CASSFPTSGSPEQYF. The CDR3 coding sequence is TGTGCCAGCAGTTTCCCGACTAGCGGGAGTCCCGAGCAGTACTTC.

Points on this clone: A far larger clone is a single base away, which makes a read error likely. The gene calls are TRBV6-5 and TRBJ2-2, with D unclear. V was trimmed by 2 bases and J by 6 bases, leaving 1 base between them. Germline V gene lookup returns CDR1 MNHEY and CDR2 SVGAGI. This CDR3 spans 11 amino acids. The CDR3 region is CASSYAGELFF. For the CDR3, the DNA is TGTGCCAGCAGTTACGCCGGGGAGCTGTTTTTT.

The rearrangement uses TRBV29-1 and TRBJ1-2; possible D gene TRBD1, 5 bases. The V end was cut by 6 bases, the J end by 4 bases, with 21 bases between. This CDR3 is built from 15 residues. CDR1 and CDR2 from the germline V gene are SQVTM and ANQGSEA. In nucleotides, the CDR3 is TGCAGCGTCTTGGGTATGGGGGGGTTCTCCTATGGCTACACCTTC. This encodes CSVLGMGGFSYGYTF.

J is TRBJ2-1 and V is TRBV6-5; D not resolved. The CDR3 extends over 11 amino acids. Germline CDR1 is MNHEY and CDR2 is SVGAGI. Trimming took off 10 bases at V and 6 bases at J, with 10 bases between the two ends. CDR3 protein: CATQTPNEQFF. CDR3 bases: TGTGCCACCCAAACGCCCAATGAGCAGTTCTTC.